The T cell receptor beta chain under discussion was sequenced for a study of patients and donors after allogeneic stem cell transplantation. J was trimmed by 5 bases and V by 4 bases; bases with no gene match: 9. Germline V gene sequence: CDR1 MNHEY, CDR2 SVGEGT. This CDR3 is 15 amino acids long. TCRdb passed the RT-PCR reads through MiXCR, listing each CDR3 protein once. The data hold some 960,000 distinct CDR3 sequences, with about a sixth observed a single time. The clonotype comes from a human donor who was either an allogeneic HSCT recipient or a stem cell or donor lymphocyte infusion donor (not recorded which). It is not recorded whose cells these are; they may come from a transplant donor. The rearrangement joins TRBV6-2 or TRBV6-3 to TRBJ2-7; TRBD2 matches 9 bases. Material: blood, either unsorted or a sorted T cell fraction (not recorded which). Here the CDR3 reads CASSSSGGNLDEQYF. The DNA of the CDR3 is TGTGCCAGCAGTTCAAGCGGGGGGAATCTTGACGAGCAGTACTTC.